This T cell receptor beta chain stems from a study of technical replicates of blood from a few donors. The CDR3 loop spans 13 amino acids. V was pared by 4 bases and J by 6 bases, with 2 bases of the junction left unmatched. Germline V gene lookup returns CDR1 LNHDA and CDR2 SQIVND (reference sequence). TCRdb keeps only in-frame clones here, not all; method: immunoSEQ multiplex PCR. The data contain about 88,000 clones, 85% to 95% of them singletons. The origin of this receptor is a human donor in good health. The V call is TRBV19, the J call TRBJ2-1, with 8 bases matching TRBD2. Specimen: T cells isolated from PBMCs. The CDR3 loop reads CASSTTSGNEQFF. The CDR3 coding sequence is TGTGCCAGTAGTACAACTAGCGGCAATGAGCAGTTCTTC.